This is a list of T cell receptor beta chains from one sample in a study of cytomegalovirus exposure and HLA in healthy donors. Only in-frame clones appear in the TCRdb table, and some are missing; sequencing was by immunoSEQ multiplex PCR. The sample shows about 140,000 clones, 65% to 70% of them seen only once. Sample: PBMCs. These TCRs come from a man under 40 in good health and CMV-seropositive. The CDR3 runs from the conserved cysteine through the conserved F or W. Each record gives: clone size, V gene, J gene, D gene, CDR3 protein, CDR3 DNA. The D gene is left open where the match is weak. The size of a clone is reported for some rows only, either as once, few or many, or as a class for expanded clones.

abundance: few
v_gene: TRBV7-3
j_gene: TRBJ2-3
d_gene: TRBD2
CDR3aa: CASSLTGGAGGPDTQYF
CDR3nt: TGTGCCAGCAGCTTGACGGGGGGAGCGGGAGGGCCAGATACGCAGTATTTT

abundance: .
v_gene: TRBV30
j_gene: TRBJ2-7
d_gene: .
CDR3aa: CAWSSPSDYEQYF
CDR3nt: TGTGCCTGGAGTTCACCGAGTGACTACGAGCAGTACTTC

abundance: .
v_gene: TRBV6-5
j_gene: TRBJ2-1
d_gene: TRBD2
CDR3aa: CASSYGQRGYNEQFF
CDR3nt: TGTGCCAGCAGTTATGGCCAGCGGGGCTACAATGAGCAGTTCTTC

abundance: once
v_gene: TRBV11-2
j_gene: TRBJ2-7
d_gene: .
CDR3aa: CASSLQRDTYEQYF
CDR3nt: TGTGCCAGCAGCTTACAAAGGGACACCTACGAGCAGTACTTC

abundance: .
v_gene: TRBV6-1
j_gene: TRBJ2-1
d_gene: .
CDR3aa: CASSGAGQSNEQFF
CDR3nt: TGTGCCAGCAGTGGAGCGGGACAGAGCAATGAGCAGTTCTTC

abundance: few
v_gene: TRBV29-1
j_gene: TRBJ1-1
d_gene: .
CDR3aa: CSVALVNTEAFF
CDR3nt: TGCAGCGTTGCTTTAGTGAACACTGAAGCTTTCTTT

abundance: once
v_gene: TRBV6-5
j_gene: TRBJ2-3
d_gene: .
CDR3aa: CASSYGPLPTDTQYF
CDR3nt: TGTGCCAGCAGTTACGGGCCCTTACCCACAGATACGCAGTATTTT

abundance: .
v_gene: TRBV27
j_gene: TRBJ2-1
d_gene: .
CDR3aa: CASSQDSSYNEQFF
CDR3nt: TGTGCCAGCAGTCAGGACAGTTCTTACAATGAGCAGTTCTTC

abundance: .
v_gene: TRBV6-5
j_gene: TRBJ2-7
d_gene: .
CDR3aa: CASRLGSYEQYF
CDR3nt: TGTGCCAGTCGACTAGGGTCCTACGAGCAGTACTTC

abundance: few
v_gene: TRBV9
j_gene: TRBJ2-7
d_gene: TRBD1
CDR3aa: CASSVGSGTGPYEQYF
CDR3nt: TGTGCCAGCAGCGTAGGGTCCGGGACAGGACCCTACGAGCAGTACTTC

abundance: .
v_gene: TRBV7-3
j_gene: TRBJ2-1
d_gene: TRBD2
CDR3aa: CASSLRAGTSPGEQFF
CDR3nt: TGTGCCAGCAGCTTAAGGGCGGGGACTAGCCCTGGGGAGCAGTTCTTC

abundance: .
v_gene: TRBV11-2
j_gene: TRBJ1-4
d_gene: .
CDR3aa: CASSLGVVSTRWNEKLFF
CDR3nt: TGTGCCAGCAGCTTAGGGGTGGTATCGACCAGGTGGAATGAAAAACTGTTTTTT

abundance: .
v_gene: TRBV12-5
j_gene: TRBJ1-4
d_gene: TRBD1
CDR3aa: CASGLGVQGAPEKLFF
CDR3nt: TGTGCTAGTGGTTTGGGCGTACAGGGGGCGCCGGAAAAACTGTTTTTT

abundance: once
v_gene: TRBV10-3
j_gene: TRBJ1-2
d_gene: .
CDR3aa: CAISETGLEANYGYTF
CDR3nt: TGTGCCATCAGTGAGACGGGCCTGGAGGCTAACTATGGCTACACCTTC

abundance: .
v_gene: TRBV18
j_gene: TRBJ2-7
d_gene: .
CDR3aa: CASSGPGLKEQYF
CDR3nt: TGTGCCAGCTCAGGACCGGGACTGAAAGAGCAGTACTTC

abundance: .
v_gene: TRBV11-3
j_gene: TRBJ2-3
d_gene: TRBD1
CDR3aa: CASSQGDRTASTDTQYF
CDR3nt: TGTGCCAGCAGCCAAGGGGACAGGACCGCTAGCACAGATACGCAGTATTTT

abundance: .
v_gene: TRBV30
j_gene: TRBJ1-5
d_gene: .
CDR3aa: CAWSRRAGQPQHF
CDR3nt: TGTGCCTGGAGTCGCAGGGCAGGTCAGCCCCAGCATTTT

abundance: few
v_gene: TRBV7-8
j_gene: TRBJ1-2
d_gene: TRBD1
CDR3aa: CASSLGGDYGYTF
CDR3nt: TGTGCCAGCAGCCTAGGGGGCGACTATGGCTACACCTTC

abundance: few
v_gene: TRBV27
j_gene: TRBJ2-1
d_gene: TRBD2
CDR3aa: CASSLASGNNEQFF
CDR3nt: TGTGCCAGCAGTTTGGCTAGCGGGAACAATGAGCAGTTCTTC

abundance: .
v_gene: TRBV7-2
j_gene: TRBJ1-2
d_gene: TRBD1
CDR3aa: CASRSGGWNYGYTF
CDR3nt: TGTGCCAGCAGGTCAGGGGGCTGGAACTATGGCTACACCTTC

abundance: .
v_gene: TRBV4-1
j_gene: TRBJ2-5
d_gene: TRBD2
CDR3aa: CASSQGSGGSGETQYF
CDR3nt: TGCGCCAGCAGCCAAGGAAGCGGGGGGTCGGGGGAGACCCAGTACTTC

abundance: .
v_gene: TRBV19
j_gene: TRBJ1-1
d_gene: TRBD1
CDR3aa: CASRAGGYTEAFF
CDR3nt: TGTGCCAGTAGGGCAGGGGGATACACTGAAGCTTTCTTT

abundance: .
v_gene: TRBV4-1
j_gene: TRBJ2-3
d_gene: .
CDR3aa: CASSQGARLGDTQYF
CDR3nt: TGCGCCAGCAGCCAAGGGGCCCGTTTAGGAGATACGCAGTATTTT

abundance: .
v_gene: TRBV5-4
j_gene: TRBJ1-1
d_gene: .
CDR3aa: CASSLPGTEAFF
CDR3nt: TGTGCCAGCAGCTTGCCGGGGACTGAAGCTTTCTTT

abundance: many
v_gene: TRBV6-5
j_gene: TRBJ1-2
d_gene: TRBD1
CDR3aa: CASSHDRDYGYTF
CDR3nt: TGTGCCAGCAGCCACGACAGGGACTATGGCTACACCTTC

abundance: .
v_gene: TRBV7-9
j_gene: TRBJ2-1
d_gene: TRBD1
CDR3aa: CASSLFGDRGQNEQFF
CDR3nt: TGTGCCAGCAGCCTCTTTGGGGACAGGGGGCAAAATGAGCAGTTCTTC

abundance: .
v_gene: TRBV19
j_gene: TRBJ2-6
d_gene: .
CDR3aa: CASSNPSGVPFSGANVLTF
CDR3nt: TGTGCCAGTAGTAACCCCTCAGGCGTCCCCTTCTCTGGGGCCAACGTCCTGACTTTC

abundance: .
v_gene: TRBV10-3
j_gene: TRBJ1-1
d_gene: TRBD1
CDR3aa: CAITDGQAMNTEAFF
CDR3nt: TGTGCCATCACCGATGGACAGGCCATGAACACTGAAGCTTTCTTT

abundance: few
v_gene: TRBV5-1
j_gene: TRBJ1-2
d_gene: TRBD1
CDR3aa: CASSVTGGIFTF
CDR3nt: TGCGCCAGCAGCGTGACAGGGGGAATTTTTACCTTC

abundance: .
v_gene: TRBV9
j_gene: TRBJ2-1
d_gene: TRBD2
CDR3aa: CASSNIAGLMSSYNEQFF
CDR3nt: TGTGCCAGCAGCAATATAGCGGGGTTAATGAGCTCCTACAATGAGCAGTTCTTC

abundance: once
v_gene: TRBV19
j_gene: TRBJ1-2
d_gene: .
CDR3aa: CASMERSGYTF
CDR3nt: TGTGCCAGTATGGAGAGGAGTGGCTACACCTTC

abundance: .
v_gene: TRBV29-1
j_gene: TRBJ1-5
d_gene: TRBD1
CDR3aa: CSVRDRDNQPQHF
CDR3nt: TGCAGCGTCCGAGACAGGGACAATCAGCCCCAGCATTTT

abundance: once
v_gene: TRBV7-7
j_gene: TRBJ2-1
d_gene: TRBD2
CDR3aa: CASSLALVAGGPDEQFF
CDR3nt: TGTGCTAGCAGCTTAGCGCTAGTAGCGGGAGGGCCAGATGAGCAGTTCTTC

abundance: .
v_gene: TRBV14
j_gene: TRBJ2-1
d_gene: TRBD2
CDR3aa: CASSPPTSGIMDEQFF
CDR3nt: TGTGCCAGCAGCCCGCCAACTAGCGGGATCATGGATGAGCAGTTCTTC

abundance: .
v_gene: TRBV2
j_gene: TRBJ1-2
d_gene: TRBD1
CDR3aa: CASSPQGGRYGYTF
CDR3nt: TGTGCCAGCAGTCCACAGGGGGGGAGGTATGGCTACACCTTC

abundance: .
v_gene: TRBV5-1
j_gene: TRBJ1-1
d_gene: .
CDR3aa: CASSLGVGSGTEAFF
CDR3nt: TGCGCCAGCAGCCTAGGGGTGGGGTCGGGCACTGAAGCTTTCTTT

abundance: .
v_gene: TRBV14
j_gene: TRBJ2-5
d_gene: TRBD2
CDR3aa: CASSPGLAGPRETQYF
CDR3nt: TGTGCCAGCAGCCCGGGACTAGCGGGACCGAGGGAGACCCAGTACTTC

abundance: .
v_gene: TRBV6-5
j_gene: TRBJ2-7
d_gene: .
CDR3aa: CASKRGSFSYEQYF
CDR3nt: TGTGCCAGCAAAAGAGGATCATTTTCCTACGAGCAGTACTTC

abundance: few
v_gene: TRBV30
j_gene: TRBJ2-5
d_gene: .
CDR3aa: CAWSVLGETQYF
CDR3nt: TGTGCCTGGAGTGTACTGGGCGAGACCCAGTACTTC

abundance: .
v_gene: TRBV28
j_gene: TRBJ1-4
d_gene: TRBD1
CDR3aa: CASRAGGATNEKLFF
CDR3nt: TGTGCCAGCAGGGCAGGGGGTGCAACTAATGAAAAACTGTTTTTT

abundance: few
v_gene: TRBV19
j_gene: TRBJ2-2
d_gene: TRBD2
CDR3aa: CASMSGMIGELFF
CDR3nt: TGTGCCAGTATGAGCGGGATGATCGGGGAGCTGTTTTTT

abundance: .
v_gene: TRBV7-9
j_gene: TRBJ2-2
d_gene: TRBD2
CDR3aa: CASSSSGRALTGELFF
CDR3nt: TGTGCCAGCAGCTCTAGCGGGAGGGCCCTCACCGGGGAGCTGTTTTTT

abundance: once
v_gene: TRBV6-1
j_gene: TRBJ2-3
d_gene: TRBD1
CDR3aa: CASSSQGTSDTQYF
CDR3nt: TGTGCCAGCAGTTCACAGGGGACGTCAGATACGCAGTATTTT

abundance: .
v_gene: TRBV4-1
j_gene: TRBJ1-3
d_gene: .
CDR3aa: CASSQGRQATSGNTIYF
CDR3nt: TGCGCCAGCAGCCAAGGACGACAGGCCACCTCTGGAAACACCATATATTTT

abundance: .
v_gene: TRBV30
j_gene: TRBJ2-1
d_gene: .
CDR3aa: CAWSKAANEQFF
CDR3nt: TGTGCCTGGAGTAAAGCGGCCAATGAGCAGTTCTTC

abundance: few
v_gene: TRBV4-1
j_gene: TRBJ1-1
d_gene: TRBD1
CDR3aa: CASSQHQTGTEAFF
CDR3nt: TGCGCCAGCAGCCAACACCAGACAGGGACTGAAGCTTTCTTT

abundance: .
v_gene: TRBV5-4
j_gene: TRBJ2-7
d_gene: TRBD2
CDR3aa: CASRELAGSSYEQYF
CDR3nt: TGTGCCAGCAGGGAACTAGCGGGCAGCTCCTACGAGCAGTACTTC

abundance: .
v_gene: TRBV7-2
j_gene: TRBJ2-3
d_gene: TRBD2
CDR3aa: CASSLPSGRVTDTQYF
CDR3nt: TGTGCCAGCAGCCTCCCTAGCGGGAGGGTCACAGATACGCAGTATTTT

abundance: .
v_gene: TRBV10-3
j_gene: TRBJ2-1
d_gene: TRBD2
CDR3aa: CAITRLAGDEQFF
CDR3nt: TGTGCCATCACACGGCTAGCGGGAGATGAGCAGTTCTTC

abundance: few
v_gene: TRBV18
j_gene: TRBJ1-1
d_gene: .
CDR3aa: CATSGAMNTEAFF
CDR3nt: TGTGCCACCTCAGGAGCTATGAACACTGAAGCTTTCTTT

abundance: .
v_gene: TRBV7-9
j_gene: TRBJ1-1
d_gene: .
CDR3aa: CSSSLVLDTEAFF
CDR3nt: TGTTCCAGCAGCTTAGTTTTAGACACTGAAGCTTTCTTT

abundance: .
v_gene: TRBV28
j_gene: TRBJ2-2
d_gene: .
CDR3aa: CASSSARVNTGELFF
CDR3nt: TGTGCCAGCAGTTCGGCCAGGGTGAACACCGGGGAGCTGTTTTTT

abundance: once
v_gene: TRBV9
j_gene: TRBJ1-1
d_gene: .
CDR3aa: CASSVAAGEGTEAFF
CDR3nt: TGTGCCAGCAGCGTAGCGGCGGGGGAAGGAACTGAAGCTTTCTTT

abundance: .
v_gene: TRBV5-1
j_gene: TRBJ1-1
d_gene: .
CDR3aa: CASSLDRANTEAFF
CDR3nt: TGCGCCAGCAGCTTGGACAGGGCGAACACTGAAGCTTTCTTT

abundance: .
v_gene: TRBV27
j_gene: TRBJ2-2
d_gene: TRBD1
CDR3aa: CASSLWVPGTGFNGELFF
CDR3nt: TGTGCCAGCAGTTTATGGGTGCCCGGGACAGGGTTTAACGGGGAGCTGTTTTTT

abundance: .
v_gene: TRBV11-3
j_gene: TRBJ2-2
d_gene: TRBD2
CDR3aa: CASSSRDYGSGGELFF
CDR3nt: TGTGCCAGCAGCTCCCGGGACTACGGGTCGGGCGGGGAGCTGTTTTTT

abundance: .
v_gene: TRBV6-5
j_gene: TRBJ2-2
d_gene: TRBD2
CDR3aa: CASNQGLPGGELFF
CDR3nt: TGTGCCAGCAATCAGGGACTACCCGGCGGGGAGCTGTTTTTT

abundance: few
v_gene: TRBV15
j_gene: TRBJ1-2
d_gene: .
CDR3aa: CATSRGGGRGYTF
CDR3nt: TGTGCCACCAGCAGAGGAGGGGGTAGAGGCTACACCTTC

abundance: .
v_gene: TRBV30
j_gene: TRBJ2-3
d_gene: .
CDR3aa: CAWSVLTDTQYF
CDR3nt: TGTGCCTGGAGTGTCCTCACAGATACGCAGTATTTT